This paragraph reports one T cell receptor beta chain. This sample is drawn from a study of control samples from healthy donors and cancer patients. Only in-frame clones appear in the TCRdb table, and some are missing; sequencing was by immunoSEQ multiplex PCR. This sample yields around 84,000 clones, of which about nine tenths are seen a single time; around a sixth belongs to the top ten. CDR1 is SGHRS and CDR2 is YFSETQ in the germline V gene. V was pared by 6 bases and J by 1 base, with 7 bases between. The CDR3 length is 13 residues. The chain has TRBV5-1 and TRBJ2-2; D not certain. Sequencing was carried out using blood. This clonotype was obtained from a man aged 25 to 40 in good health. CDR3 residues: CASTRQNTGELFF. For the CDR3, the DNA is TGCGCCAGCACACGACAGAACACCGGGGAGCTGTTTTTT.